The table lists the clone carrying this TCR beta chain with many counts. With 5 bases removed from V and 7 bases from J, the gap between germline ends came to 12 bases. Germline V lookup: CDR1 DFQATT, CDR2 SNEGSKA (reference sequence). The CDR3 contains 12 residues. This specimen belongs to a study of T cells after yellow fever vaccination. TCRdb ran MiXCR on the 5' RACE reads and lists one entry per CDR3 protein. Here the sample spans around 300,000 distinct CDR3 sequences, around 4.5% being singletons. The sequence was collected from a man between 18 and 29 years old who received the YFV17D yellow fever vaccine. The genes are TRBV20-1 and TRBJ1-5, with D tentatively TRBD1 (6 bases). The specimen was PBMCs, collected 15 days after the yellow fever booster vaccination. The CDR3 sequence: CSAQQGNQPQHF. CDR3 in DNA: TGCAGTGCTCAACAGGGTAACCAGCCCCAGCATTTT.